These T cell receptor beta chains were read from a single sample in a study of cytomegalovirus exposure and HLA in healthy donors. Clones were sequenced by immunoSEQ multiplex PCR, and TCRdb holds only the in-frame ones, with some missing. This table has approximately 150,000 clones, 65% to 90% appearing once. What was sequenced was PBMCs. These receptor sequences come from a woman aged 25-40 years in good health and CMV-seronegative. The CDR3 runs from the conserved cysteine through the conserved F or W. A D gene is named only where the DNA matches it firmly. Not all rows give a size; the values are once, few, many and, for expanded clones, a class.

>NA|NA|TRBJ2-2|TRBV7-8
TGTGCCAGCAGCTTACCCCTAAATGAGGCGAACACCGGGGAGCTGTTTTTT
CASSLPLNEANTGELFF
>few|NA|TRBJ1-1|TRBV30
TGTGCCTGGAGCGAGGTAGCTGAAGCTTTCTTT
CAWSEVAEAFF
>few|TRBD1|TRBJ1-3|TRBV7-6
TGTGCCAGCAGCCCATTGACAGGGGCTGGAAACACCATATATTTT
CASSPLTGAGNTIYF
>NA|NA|TRBJ2-7|TRBV7-3
TGTGCCAGCAGCTTAGCCGGGGGAGCCTACGAGCAGTACTTC
CASSLAGGAYEQYF
>NA|TRBD2|TRBJ2-7|TRBV7-9
TGTGCCAGCAGCTTAGAGGTCGCCCAGGGACTACCTTGGTACGAGCAGTACTTC
CASSLEVAQGLPWYEQYF
>NA|TRBD1|TRBJ1-1|TRBV7-9
TGTGCCAGCAGCTTAAAATTCCGGGACAGGGTCAGGAACACTGAAGCTTTCTTT
CASSLKFRDRVRNTEAFF
>NA|NA|TRBJ2-7|TRBV5-1
TGCGCCAGCAGCTCCGAGAGGCGGACATTCTCCTACGAGCAGTACTTC
CASSSERRTFSYEQYF
>NA|NA|TRBJ1-5|TRBV5-1
TGCGCCAGCAGCCCGGGGGTACATGGCAATCAGCCCCAGCATTTT
CASSPGVHGNQPQHF
>once|TRBD2|TRBJ2-7|TRBV6-1
TGTGCCAGCACCCGAGGGGCGGGAGGCGCCTACGAGCAGTACTTC
CASTRGAGGAYEQYF
>few|NA|TRBJ2-7|TRBV21-1
TGTGCCAGCAGCGCCTTTGCCATGAGGACTGACCTCGGGGAGCAGTACTTC
CASSAFAMRTDLGEQYF
>NA|NA|TRBJ1-5|TRBV19
TGTGCCAGTAGTATGCAGGGTGATCAGCCCCAGCATTTT
CASSMQGDQPQHF
>NA|NA|TRBJ1-1|TRBV5-1
TGCGCCAGCAGCTTGGTTGAGGGTCTGAACACTGAAGCTTTCTTT
CASSLVEGLNTEAFF
>NA|NA|TRBJ2-7|TRBV5-6
TGTGCCAGCAGCTCCCAAGGGGATAGGGAGCAGTACTTC
CASSSQGDREQYF
>NA|NA|TRBJ2-7|TRBV9
TGTGCCAGCAGCGTCGGGGGATTCACGGAGCAGTACTTC
CASSVGGFTEQYF
>NA|NA|TRBJ2-3|TRBV7-2
TGTGCCAGCACCATCGGGGAGCCTAGCACAGATACGCAGTATTTT
CASTIGEPSTDTQYF
>NA|TRBD1|TRBJ2-5|TRBV10-3
TGTGCCATCAGTGGGACAGGGGGCGAGGGTGAGACCCAGTACTTC
CAISGTGGEGETQYF
>NA|TRBD2|TRBJ2-3|TRBV29-1
TGCAGCGTTGAATCTAGCGGGAGTAGCACAGATACGCAGTATTTT
CSVESSGSSTDTQYF
>NA|NA|TRBJ1-1|TRBV10-2
TGCGCCAGCAGTCGACAGGTCTGGGAGACTGAAGCTTTCTTT
CASSRQVWETEAFF
>NA|NA|TRBJ1-1|TRBV6-6
TGTGCCAGCAGTTACGGGACAACTGAAGCTTTCTTT
CASSYGTTEAFF
>NA|TRBD1|TRBJ2-3|TRBV18
TGTGCCAGCCGCCCGACAGGGGTAGAAGTAGATACGCAGTATTTT
CASRPTGVEVDTQYF
>NA|TRBD1|TRBJ1-1|TRBV6-5
TGTGCCAGTAGGGACAGGGTGAACACTGAAGCTTTCTTT
CASRDRVNTEAFF
>NA|TRBD2|TRBJ2-2|TRBV9
TGTGCCAGCAGCGGACAGACTAGCGCCGGGGAGCTGTTTTTT
CASSGQTSAGELFF
>NA|NA|TRBJ1-2|TRBV5-5
TGTGCCAGCAGCTTGGTGGTAAACACTAACTATGGCTACACCTTC
CASSLVVNTNYGYTF
>NA|TRBD2|TRBJ2-5|TRBV19
TGTGCCAGTAGTACCCAACTAGCGGCAGAGACCCAGTACTTC
CASSTQLAAETQYF
>NA|NA|TRBJ2-7|TRBV7-2
TGTGCCAGCAGCTTAGCCGCAGTATCCTACGAGCAGTACTTC
CASSLAAVSYEQYF
>NA|TRBD1|TRBJ2-7|TRBV25-1
TGTGCCAGCAGTGCACACCCGGGACAGGGGAACTACGAGCAGTACTTC
CASSAHPGQGNYEQYF
>few|TRBD2|TRBJ2-5|TRBV6-6
TGTGCCAGCAGATTTCGTGAAACTAGCGGGAGGAAGACCCAGTACTTC
CASRFRETSGRKTQYF
>NA|TRBD1|TRBJ2-5|TRBV7-9
TGTGCCAGCAGCTGGACCGGGACAGGGTATGGAGAGACCCAGTACTTC
CASSWTGTGYGETQYF
>few|NA|TRBJ1-5|TRBV30
TGTGCCTGGAGTGTTTATGGCAATCAGCCCCAGCATTTT
CAWSVYGNQPQHF
>NA|NA|TRBJ1-5|TRBV12-2
TGTGCAAGTCGCTTAGGGAGAGGGGGTGATCAGCCCCAGCATTTT
CASRLGRGGDQPQHF
>NA|TRBD2|TRBJ2-1|TRBV29-1
TGCAGCGTTGTACGCGGGGGGGCCTCCTACAATGAGCAGTTCTTC
CSVVRGGASYNEQFF
>once|NA|TRBJ2-2|TRBV19
TGTGCCAGTAGTCGTCGAAACAGGATTAACACCGGGGAGCTGTTTTTT
CASSRRNRINTGELFF
>NA|NA|TRBJ2-2|TRBV12-5
TGTGCTAGTGGTACGCAGGGGACCGGGGAGCTGTTTTTT
CASGTQGTGELFF
>NA|TRBD1|TRBJ2-7|TRBV7-9
TGTGCCAGCAGCTTAGTGTCGGGACAGAATAACTACGAGCAGTACTTC
CASSLVSGQNNYEQYF
>NA|NA|TRBJ1-1|TRBV5-1
TGCGCCAGCAGCGGAGGCCTGAACACTGAAGCTTTCTTT
CASSGGLNTEAFF
>NA|TRBD1|TRBJ2-3|TRBV28
TGTGCCAGCAGTCTGACAGGGGGCCGGGCAGATACGCAGTATTTT
CASSLTGGRADTQYF
>NA|TRBD2|TRBJ2-3|TRBV11-2
TGTGCCAGCAGCCCAATTCGGACTAGCGGAAGTAGCACAGATACGCAGTATTTT
CASSPIRTSGSSTDTQYF
>once|NA|TRBJ2-2|TRBV11-2
TGTGCCAGCAGCTTTTCCGGGGGGCGGACCGGGGAGCTGTTTTTT
CASSFSGGRTGELFF
>NA|TRBD1|TRBJ2-3|TRBV7-2
TGTGCCAGCAGCTTAGTCTGGTTAGGGCAGGGGGCAGATACGCAGTATTTT
CASSLVWLGQGADTQYF
>once|TRBD2|TRBJ2-1|TRBV5-1
TGCGCCAGCAGCCAGATAGCGGGAGCTTACAATGAGCAGTTCTTC
CASSQIAGAYNEQFF
>NA|NA|TRBJ2-2|TRBV5-4
TGTGCCAGCAGCTTGGGTCGGGGGAACACCGGGGAGCTGTTTTTT
CASSLGRGNTGELFF
>NA|NA|TRBJ1-2|TRBV9
TGTGCCAGCAGCCCCAACCCAGGGCATGGCTACACCTTC
CASSPNPGHGYTF
>NA|NA|TRBJ1-2|TRBV5-6
TGTGCCAGCAGCATTACAGGGTCCTATGGCTACACCTTC
CASSITGSYGYTF
>few|NA|TRBJ1-1|TRBV7-9
TGTGCCAGCAGCTCCAGGCCCGAAGCTTTCTTT
CASSSRPEAFF
>NA|NA|TRBJ2-5|TRBV7-9
TGTGCCAGCAGCCCCACCGAAAGACAGTTGGGCCAAGAGACCCAGTACTTC
CASSPTERQLGQETQYF
>NA|NA|TRBJ2-7|TRBV12-5
TGTGCTAGTGGTCCGACAACTCGGGAGCAGTACTTC
CASGPTTREQYF
>NA|TRBD2|TRBJ2-1|TRBV28
TGTGCCAGCAGTAGGGCGGGAGGGCCGAATGAGCAGTTCTTC
CASSRAGGPNEQFF
>NA|NA|TRBJ2-5|TRBV9
TGTGCCAGCAGCGTAGGGGCCTTGGAGACAGTGGAGACCCAGTACTTC
CASSVGALETVETQYF
>NA|TRBD1|TRBJ1-2|TRBV29-1
TGCAGCGTAGACGGACAGGGGCGCCACACCTTC
CSVDGQGRHTF
>once|TRBD1|TRBJ1-5|TRBV6-6
TGTGCCAGCAGTAGGGACAGGGTAAGCAATCAGCCCCAGCATTTT
CASSRDRVSNQPQHF